The 8 T cell receptor beta chains in this list originate from one sample, sequenced in a study of blood T cells in healthy people across ages. PCR was performed a second time for about 7 to 11 cycles using a sample-barcoded 5' primer and a J-beta primer mix. TCRdb called the 5' RACE reads again in MiXCR, with one record for every CDR3 protein. The data hold around 400,000 distinct CDR3 sequences, with about 52% observed a single time. Sequencing was performed on blood. The receptors were gathered from a man aged 55-75 years in good health.

The V gene is TRBV10-2, the J gene TRBJ2-6; unclear D gene. The germline CDR1 and CDR2 sequences are WSHSY and SAAADI. V was clipped by 1 base and J by 1 base, with 17 bases between them. This CDR3 spans 19 amino acids. The CDR3 is CASSEWGQSVVSGANVLTF. CDR3 nucleotide sequence: TGCGCCAGCAGTGAGTGGGGTCAGTCTGTGGTGTCTGGGGCCAACGTCCTGACTTTC.

The V call is TRBV12-3 or TRBV12-4, the J call TRBJ2-7; D possibly corresponds to TRBD2 (5 bases). The CDR3 length is 14 residues. With 2 bases removed from V and 5 bases from J, the gap between germline ends came to 13 bases. The CDR3 region is CASSLRQRGHEQYF. Written as DNA, the CDR3 is TGTGCCAGCAGTTTACGGCAGAGAGGGCACGAGCAGTACTTC.

This chain connects TRBV6-5 to TRBJ2-3; D remains unclear. V lost 0 bases and J 0 bases, leaving 7 bases between the germline ends. The CDR3 is made up of 15 amino acids. Per the germline V gene, CDR1 is MNHEY and CDR2 is SVGAGI. The CDR3: CASSYSATSTDTQYF. For the CDR3, the DNA is TGTGCCAGCAGTTACTCTGCCACCAGCACAGATACGCAGTATTTT.

The chain is built from TRBV18 and TRBJ1-1, with D unclear. The CDR3 covers 15 residues. CDR1 and CDR2 from the germline V gene are KGHSH and LQKENI. Trimming took 3 bases from V and 2 from J, leaving 13 bases between them. The CDR3 loop is CASSPIRTENTEAFF. CDR3 DNA: TGTGCCAGCTCACCGATAAGGACGGAAAACACTGAAGCTTTCTTT.

J is TRBJ2-7 and V is TRBV27; 9 bases map to TRBD1. The CDR3 consists of 15 residues. The ends lost 1 base at V and 7 bases at J; junction bases unmatched: 8. Germline V gene lookup returns CDR1 MNHEY and CDR2 SMNVEV (reference sequence). CDR3 loop: CASSLYRTGVWEQYF. In nucleotides, the CDR3 is TGTGCCAGCAGTTTATATAGGACAGGGGTCTGGGAGCAGTACTTC.

This clonotype has more than one count but fewer than ten. The chain recombines TRBV7-2 with TRBJ2-5; weak D call: TRBD2 (6 bases). The CDR3 runs to 15 residues. The V and J ends lost 1 base and 2 bases respectively, with 11 bases between them. In germline, CDR1 is SGHTA, CDR2 FQGNSA. The CDR3 is CASSLGGLKQETQYF. DNA of the CDR3: TGTGCCAGCAGCTTAGGGGGACTGAAACAAGAGACCCAGTACTTC. The variable domain in full, completed from reference TRBV7-2 and TRBJ2-5, reads GAGVSQSPSNKVTEKGKDVELRCDPISGHTALYWYRQSLGQGLEFLIYFQGNSAPDKSGLPSDRFSAERTGGSVSTLTIQRTQQEDSAVYLCASSLGGLKQETQYFGPGTRLLVL.

This chain connects TRBV20-1 to TRBJ2-7; 11 bases agree with TRBD2. V lost 1 base and J lost 3; bases outside the gene matches: 5. Germline CDR1 is DFQATT and CDR2 is SNEGSKA (reference sequence). The CDR3 has 15 residues. The DNA of the CDR3 is TGCAGTGCTAGAGTTGGCCTAGCGGGAGGCTACGAGCAGTACTTC. This sequence encodes CSARVGLAGGYEQYF.

This clonotype appeared a few times. One end of the junction does not line up with germline, which may come from a read error. The V call is TRBV12-3 or TRBV12-4, the J call TRBJ2-1, with 10 bases that match TRBD2. The CDR3 has 14 amino acids. The CDR3 region has the DNA TGTGCCAGCATCCCGGGACTAGCGTTCAATGAGCAGTTCTTT. This sequence encodes CASIPGLAFNEQFF.